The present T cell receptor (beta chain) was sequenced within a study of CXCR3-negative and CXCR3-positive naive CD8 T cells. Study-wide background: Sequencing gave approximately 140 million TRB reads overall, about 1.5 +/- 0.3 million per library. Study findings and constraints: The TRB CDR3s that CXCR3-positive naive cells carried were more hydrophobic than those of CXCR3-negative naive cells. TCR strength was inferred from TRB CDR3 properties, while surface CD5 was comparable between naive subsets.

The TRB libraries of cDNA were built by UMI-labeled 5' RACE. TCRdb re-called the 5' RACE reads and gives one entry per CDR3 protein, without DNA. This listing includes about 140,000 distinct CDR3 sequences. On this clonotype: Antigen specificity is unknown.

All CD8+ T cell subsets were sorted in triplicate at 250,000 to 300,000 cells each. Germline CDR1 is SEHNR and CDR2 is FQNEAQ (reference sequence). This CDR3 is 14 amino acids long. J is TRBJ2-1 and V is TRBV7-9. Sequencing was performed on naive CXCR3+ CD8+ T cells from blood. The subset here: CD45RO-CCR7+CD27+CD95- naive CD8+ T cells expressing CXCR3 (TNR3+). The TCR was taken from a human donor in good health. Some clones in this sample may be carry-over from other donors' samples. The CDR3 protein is CASSLMTTDNEQFF.